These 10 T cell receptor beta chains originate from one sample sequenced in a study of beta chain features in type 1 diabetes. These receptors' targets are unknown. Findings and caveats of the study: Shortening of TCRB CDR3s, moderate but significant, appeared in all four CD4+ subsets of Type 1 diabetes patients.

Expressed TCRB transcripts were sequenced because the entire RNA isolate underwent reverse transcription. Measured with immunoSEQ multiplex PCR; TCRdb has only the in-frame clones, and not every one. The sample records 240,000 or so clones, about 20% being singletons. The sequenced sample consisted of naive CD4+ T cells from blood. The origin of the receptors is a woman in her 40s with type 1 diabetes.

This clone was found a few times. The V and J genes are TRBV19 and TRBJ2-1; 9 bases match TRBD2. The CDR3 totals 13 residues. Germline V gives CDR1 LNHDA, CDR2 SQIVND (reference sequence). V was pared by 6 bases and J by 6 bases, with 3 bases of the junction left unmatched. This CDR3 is CASRAGGFNEQFF. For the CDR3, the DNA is TGTGCCAGTAGAGCGGGAGGCTTCAATGAGCAGTTCTTC.

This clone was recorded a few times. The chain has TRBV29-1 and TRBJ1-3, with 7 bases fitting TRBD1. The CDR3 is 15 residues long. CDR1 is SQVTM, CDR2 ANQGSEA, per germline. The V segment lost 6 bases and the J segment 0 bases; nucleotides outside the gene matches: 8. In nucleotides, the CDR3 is TGCAGCGTGAGTCGGGGGACAGCCTCTGGAAACACCATATATTTT. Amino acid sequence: CSVSRGTASGNTIYF.

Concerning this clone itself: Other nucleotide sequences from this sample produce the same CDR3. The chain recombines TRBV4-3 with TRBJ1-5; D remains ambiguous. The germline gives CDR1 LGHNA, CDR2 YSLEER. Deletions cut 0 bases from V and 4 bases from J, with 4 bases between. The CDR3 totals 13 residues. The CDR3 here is CASSQDPNQPQHF. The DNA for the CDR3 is TGCGCCAGCAGCCAAGACCCAAATCAGCCCCAGCATTTT.

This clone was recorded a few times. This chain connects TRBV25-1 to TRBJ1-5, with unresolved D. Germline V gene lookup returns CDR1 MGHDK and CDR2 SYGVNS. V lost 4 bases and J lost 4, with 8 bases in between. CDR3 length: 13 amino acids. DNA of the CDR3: TGTGCCAGCAGTGGTACGGGGAATCAGCCCCAGCATTTT. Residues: CASSGTGNQPQHF.

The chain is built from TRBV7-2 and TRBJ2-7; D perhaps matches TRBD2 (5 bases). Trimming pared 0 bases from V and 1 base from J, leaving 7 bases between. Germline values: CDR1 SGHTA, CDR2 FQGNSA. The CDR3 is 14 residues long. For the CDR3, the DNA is TGTGCCAGCAGCTTAGCGGCGGGTTCCTACGAGCAGTACTTC. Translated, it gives CASSLAAGSYEQYF.

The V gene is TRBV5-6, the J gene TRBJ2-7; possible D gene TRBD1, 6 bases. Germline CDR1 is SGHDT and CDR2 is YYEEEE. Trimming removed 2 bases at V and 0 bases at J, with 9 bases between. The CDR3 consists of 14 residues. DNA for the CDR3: TGTGCCAGCAGCTTCGGGACACCCTCCTACGAGCAGTACTTC. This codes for CASSFGTPSYEQYF.

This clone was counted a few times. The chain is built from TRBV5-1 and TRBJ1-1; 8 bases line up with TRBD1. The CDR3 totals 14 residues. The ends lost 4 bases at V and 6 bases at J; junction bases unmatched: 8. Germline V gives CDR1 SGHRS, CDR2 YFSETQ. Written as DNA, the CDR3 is TGCGCCAGCAGCCCGGGACAGGCGAGACCTGAAGCTTTCTTT. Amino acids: CASSPGQARPEAFF.

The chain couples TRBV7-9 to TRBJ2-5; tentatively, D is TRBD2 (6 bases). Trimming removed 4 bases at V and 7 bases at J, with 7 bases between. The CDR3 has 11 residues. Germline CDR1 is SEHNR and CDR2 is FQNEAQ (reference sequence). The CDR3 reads CASSSEGTQYF. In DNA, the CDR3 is TGTGCCAGCAGCTCGGAGGGGACCCAGTACTTC.

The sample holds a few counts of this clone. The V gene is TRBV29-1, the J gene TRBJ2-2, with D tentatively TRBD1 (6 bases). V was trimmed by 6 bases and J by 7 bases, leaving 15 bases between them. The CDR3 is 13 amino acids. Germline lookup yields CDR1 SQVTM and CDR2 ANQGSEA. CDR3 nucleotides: TGCAGCGTCAGTCCAGGGGCGGTCGGGGAGCTGTTTTTT. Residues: CSVSPGAVGELFF.

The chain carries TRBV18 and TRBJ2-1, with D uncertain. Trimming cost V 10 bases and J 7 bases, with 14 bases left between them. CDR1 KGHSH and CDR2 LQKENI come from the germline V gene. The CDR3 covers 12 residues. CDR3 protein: CATHSSGNEQFF. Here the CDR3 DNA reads TGTGCCACTCACAGCAGTGGGAATGAGCAGTTCTTC.